This T cell receptor (beta chain) originates from a study of metastatic and nonmetastatic thyroid tumors (dated by TCRdb to the early 2020s). With regard to the full study: Repertoires were compared across peripheral blood and tumor or nodule tissue samples from malignant and benign thyroid patients.

Receptor amplification or capture employed PCR. Sequenced on an Illumina HiSeq 4000. High-throughput sequencing was used to profile the CDR3 region of the TCR beta-chain in every patient. As for the original processing: Drawing on CDR3 differences between clinicopathological groups, the researchers built a classifier meant to tell apart patients with distant-metastatic papillary thyroid cancer. To measure repertoire diversity the researchers used the Shannon index, while the Morisita-Horn index served to gauge how similar the tumor and blood repertoires were. TCRdb reprocessed the public reads (quality trimming at Q25 with fastp, clone calling with MiXCR) and kept in-frame beta chains. These V and J calls derive from TCRdb rather than the authors' analysis. The sample table contains 4,000 to 5,000 clones; only one count was recorded for roughly 29% of them. The ten largest make up roughly 9.6% of the sample.

None of the patients had been given any treatment before thyroid surgery. Patient clinical samples collected from about 2011 to 2018 were retrospectively analysed using T-cell receptor beta sequencing. Points the paper makes about the study in general: In both blood and tumor samples, TCR beta diversity was reported to be significantly higher in malignant tumors than in benign nodules.

In this sample, this clone turned up many times. Its antigen is currently not known. Base quality data are lacking; no much larger clone is found one base away. Per the germline V gene, LGHNA is the CDR1 and YNFKEQ is the CDR2. Here V drops 4 bases and J drops 6 bases, and the junction holds 13 bases not matched to any gene. The CDR3 runs 16 amino acids, cysteine and phenylalanine included. The entry retains the CDR3 DNA only, 48 bases that are in frame from base 1. Sequencing was carried out using adjacent normal tissue. This clonotype was obtained from a female donor with papillary thyroid cancer or a benign thyroid nodule (not recorded which). Some clones in this sample may be carry-over from other donors' samples. Recombination connected TRBV4-2 to TRBJ2-3; 7 middle bases align to TRBD2. The encoded CDR3 is CASSLLGGRAEDTQYF. Read as DNA, the sequence is TGTGCCAGCAGCCTGTTGGGTGGGAGGGCCGAGGATACGCAGTATTTT.